This T cell receptor beta chain came from a study of blood T cell repertoires in COVID-19. Study background: From T cells, B-cell-depleted T cells, or PBMCs came the material, which was cDNA or gDNA.

Enrollees, about 18 to 89 years old, lived in 25 or so US areas. The germline V and J ends were trimmed by 3 bases and 1 base, with 9 bases remaining between them. The CDR3 is 14 amino acids. Germline V gene lookup returns CDR1 MNHEY and CDR2 SMNVEV (reference sequence). Clones were read by immunoSEQ multiplex PCR, and TCRdb kept only the in-frame ones, dropping some. The sample contains 330,000 or so clones, about 88% of which appear only once. The source material was PBMCs or T cells enriched from blood (not recorded which). The chain is built from TRBV27 and TRBJ1-1, with D tentatively TRBD1 (6 bases). The clonotype was recovered from a woman aged 25-40 years who had recovered from COVID-19. For the CDR3, the DNA is TGTGCCAGCAGTTTTCAGGGGTCGAACACTGAAGCTTTCTTT. It yields the protein CASSFQGSNTEAFF.